Below, 23 T cell receptor beta chains from the same sample are listed, as sequenced in a study of radiation and T cells in renal cell carcinoma. As to treatment: 15 Gy SBRT to primary tumor, nephrectomy 4 weeks later. Only in-frame clones appear in the TCRdb table, and some are missing; sequencing was by immunoSEQ multiplex PCR. Of 14,000 or so clones in the sample, 64% were seen once. The sequenced sample was tumor tissue, obtained from a patient whose treatment included radiotherapy and nephrectomy. Every receptor here comes from a woman aged 70-85 years with renal cell carcinoma.

V usage is TRBV9 and J usage is TRBJ2-5, with 8 bases matching TRBD2. There are 13 residues in the CDR3. CDR1 SGDLS and CDR2 YYNGEE come from the germline V gene. V dropped 3 bases and J dropped 5; count of bases not matched to a gene: 3. The CDR3 nucleotides are TGTGCCAGCAGCGGGACTAGCCTGGAGACCCAGTACTTC. Its protein is CASSGTSLETQYF.

This rearrangement joins TRBV6-5 to TRBJ1-1; D is perhaps TRBD1 (6 bases). V was pared by 0 bases and J by 5 bases, with 16 bases between. The CDR3 sequence is 16 residues long. Germline V gives CDR1 MNHEY, CDR2 SVGAGI. CDR3 loop: CASSYSPGGGGTEAFF. CDR3 sequence (DNA): TGTGCCAGCAGTTACTCTCCGGGGGGCGGTGGAACTGAAGCTTTCTTT.

V gene TRBV12-5 combines with J gene TRBJ2-7; D uncertain. With 6 bases removed from V and 3 bases from J, the gap between germline ends came to 9 bases. The CDR3 extends over 12 amino acids. CDR1 and CDR2 from the germline V gene are LGHNT and FRNRAP. The CDR3 DNA is TGTGCTAGTGGAACCAATGGCTACGAGCAGTACTTC. Protein product: CASGTNGYEQYF.

The CDR3 region has the DNA TGTGCCAGCAGTGACCTTGGCAGGAGTTATTGGGGCTACACCTTC. Translating gives CASSDLGRSYWGYTF. V gene TRBV6-1 combines with J gene TRBJ1-2; D ambiguous. The CDR3 covers 15 residues. The ends were cut back, 3 bases at V and 8 bases at J, with 19 bases in the middle. Per germline, CDR1 MNHNS and CDR2 SASEGT.

This clone was counted many times. This sequence joins TRBV7-3 and TRBJ1-2; 9 nucleotides align to TRBD1. Germline V CDR1 and CDR2: SGHTA, FQGTGA. The CDR3 totals 15 residues. The junction had 8 bases not matched to a gene; V was cut back by 5 bases and J by 4 bases. As DNA, the CDR3 is TGTGCCAGCAGCCCCGGACAGGGGAGTAGCTATGGCTACACCTTC. Its translation: CASSPGQGSSYGYTF.

The chain has TRBV6-1 and TRBJ2-2, with D tentatively TRBD2 (5 bases). The CDR3 runs to 14 residues. Germline V gene sequence: CDR1 MNHNS, CDR2 SASEGT. With 11 bases removed from V and 6 bases from J, the gap between germline ends came to 19 bases. The CDR3 coding sequence is TGTGCCGGGCGGGTCGATGGAAGGGCCGGGGAGCTGTTTTTT. Translation: CAGRVDGRAGELFF.

This clone was detected only a few times. The chain recombines TRBV5-5 with TRBJ1-5; unclear D gene. V shed 4 bases and J shed 4 bases, with 12 bases lying between them. CDR1 and CDR2 (germline): SGHKS, YYEKEE (reference sequence). The CDR3 spans 14 residues. The CDR3 here is CASSLRMGNQPQHF. Here the CDR3 DNA reads TGTGCCAGCAGCCTCCGGATGGGGAATCAGCCCCAGCATTTT.

This sequence joins TRBV6-1 and TRBJ2-1; 8 positions match TRBD2. The CDR3 consists of 16 residues. Trimming cost V 4 bases and J 7 bases; bases outside gene matches: 12. The V gene's germline CDR1 is MNHNS and CDR2 SASEGT. CDR3 DNA: TGTGCCAGCAGTGCTACTCGAGCGGGAGCAGGAAATGAGCAGTTCTTC. Protein sequence: CASSATRAGAGNEQFF.

The chain couples TRBV5-1 to TRBJ1-1; possible D gene TRBD1, 5 bases. The V gene lost 0 bases and the J gene lost 2 bases, with 14 bases spanning the gap. This CDR3 comprises 16 residues. From germline, CDR1 is SGHRS and CDR2 YFSETQ. The CDR3 DNA reads TGCGCCAGCAGCTTGGTAGCGCAGGGCCAAAACACTGAAGCTTTCTTT. Residues: CASSLVAQGQNTEAFF. Full variable domain (remainder filled in from reference TRBV5-1 and TRBJ1-1): KAGVTQTPRYLIKTRGQQVTLSCSPISGHRSVSWYQQTPGQGLQFLFEYFSETQRNKGNFPGRFSGRQFSNSRSEMNVSTLELGDSALYLCASSLVAQGQNTEAFFGQGTRLTVV.

The sample holds one count of this clone. This chain links TRBV7-9 with TRBJ2-7, with a possible D match to TRBD2 (6 bases). The germline V gene encodes CDR1 SEHNR and CDR2 FQNEAQ (reference sequence). Trimming left V 2 bases short and J 1 base short, with 9 bases between. This CDR3 comprises 14 residues. The CDR3 DNA follows: TGTGCCAGCAGCTTATTTGGGACTTCCTACGAGCAGTACTTC. The encoded protein is CASSLFGTSYEQYF.

The V gene is TRBV9, the J gene TRBJ2-3, with D possibly TRBD2 on 7 matching bases. The CDR3 length is 16 residues. Germline CDR1 reads SGDLS; CDR2 reads YYNGEE. V lost 2 bases to trimming and J lost 7 bases, with 20 bases between them. Here the CDR3 DNA reads TGTGCCAGCAGCGTTATGAGTGGGGGGGCGTTGAATACGCAGTATTTT. This sequence encodes CASSVMSGGALNTQYF.

The V gene is TRBV7-9, the J gene TRBJ2-7; 11 nucleotides agree with TRBD2. The CDR3 extends over 14 amino acids. Germline CDR1 is SEHNR and CDR2 is FQNEAQ (reference sequence). With 4 bases clipped from V and 5 bases from J, the junction kept 4 bases outside the gene matches. The DNA for the CDR3 is TGTGCCAGCAGCTCAGGACTAGCGGGTCACGAGCAGTACTTC. The encoded protein is CASSSGLAGHEQYF.

V and J are TRBV5-1 and TRBJ1-2, with 10 bases fitting TRBD1. Germline V lookup: CDR1 SGHRS, CDR2 YFSETQ. The junction had 6 bases not matched to a gene; V was cut back by 4 bases and J by 3 bases. There are 15 residues in the CDR3. CDR3 loop: CASSVGTGVYYGYTF. In DNA, the CDR3 is TGCGCCAGCAGCGTCGGGACAGGGGTCTACTATGGCTACACCTTC.

This clone was seen a handful of times. The gene calls are TRBV7-3 and TRBJ2-1, with 11 bases aligning to TRBD2. The CDR3 length is 18 residues. Germline lookup yields CDR1 SGHTA and CDR2 FQGTGA. The J segment lost 8 bases and the V segment lost 5 bases, leaving 17 bases of the junction unmatched. The CDR3 nucleotides read TGTGCCAGCAGCCAAAGGCGCCCATTACTAGCGGGGGTGGATGAGCAGTTCTTC. It is translated as CASSQRRPLLAGVDEQFF.

At least ten counts were recorded for this clone. V is TRBV19 and J is TRBJ1-5; D is perhaps TRBD1 (6 bases). The germline V and J ends were trimmed by 5 bases and 2 bases, with 13 bases remaining between them. This CDR3 contains 15 residues. Germline V gives CDR1 LNHDA, CDR2 SQIVND (reference sequence). The CDR3 loop reads CASSGGAMGNQPQHF. The CDR3 coding sequence is TGTGCCAGTAGTGGGGGGGCAATGGGCAATCAGCCCCAGCATTTT.

This clone was seen repeatedly, ten times or more. The V and J genes are TRBV6-6 and TRBJ1-5; 9 bases agree with TRBD1. The CDR3 runs 15 residues. Trimming took 11 bases from V and 5 from J; bases not matched to a gene: 13. The germline gives CDR1 MNHNY, CDR2 SVGAGI (reference sequence). The CDR3 sequence is CAHSVDRGVDQPQHF. CDR3 DNA: TGTGCCCACAGCGTTGACAGGGGGGTTGATCAGCCCCAGCATTTT.

The chain joins TRBV5-1 to TRBJ2-1, with D unclear. Germline values: CDR1 SGHRS, CDR2 YFSETQ. CDR3 size: 13 residues. V was trimmed by 0 bases and J by 6 bases, leaving 7 bases between them. CDR3 nucleotide sequence: TGCGCCAGCAGCTTGGGGGCCCCCAATGAGCAGTTCTTC. Its translation is CASSLGAPNEQFF.

V is TRBV5-1 and J is TRBJ2-1; 13 nucleotides agree with TRBD2. CDR1 and CDR2 (germline): SGHRS, YFSETQ. The junction had 5 bases not matched to a gene; V was cut back by 2 bases and J by 9 bases. The CDR3 consists of 15 residues. In nucleotides, the CDR3 is TGCGCCAGCAGCTTAGAACTAGCGGGGGGGCCTGAGCAGTTCTTC. Translated, it gives CASSLELAGGPEQFF.

The chain recombines TRBV30 with TRBJ1-5; perhaps TRBD1 as D (6 bases). CDR3 length: 16 amino acids. The V end lost 2 bases, the J end lost 6 bases, and 20 bases lay between the germline ends. CDR1 is GTSNPN, CDR2 SVGIG, per germline (reference sequence). The CDR3 bases are TGTGCCTGGAGTCACCATTCGGGGGGCCCGGCTCAGCCCCAGCATTTT. Residues: CAWSHHSGGPAQPQHF.

J is TRBJ1-3 and V is TRBV5-5; no firm D call. CDR1 SGHKS and CDR2 YYEKEE come from the germline V gene (reference sequence). V lost 0 bases and J lost 0, with 10 bases in between. This CDR3 has 16 amino acids. The CDR3 nucleotides are TGTGCCAGCAGCTTGGATGTCGTTGGCTCTGGAAACACCATATATTTT. Translated: CASSLDVVGSGNTIYF.

This clone was seen many times. The chain employs TRBV9 and TRBJ2-7; tentatively, D is TRBD2 (5 bases). Trimming removed 4 bases at V and 6 bases at J, with 11 bases between. CDR1 SGDLS and CDR2 YYNGEE come from the germline V gene. The CDR3 consists of 12 residues. The CDR3 region is CASSPTLGEQYF. As DNA, the CDR3 is TGTGCCAGCAGCCCGACACTAGGCGAGCAGTACTTC.

There are a few counts of this clone. The J gene is TRBJ2-1, the V gene TRBV20-1; TRBD2 matches 9 bases. The CDR3 extends over 10 amino acids. Germline-derived CDR1 and CDR2 are DFQATT and SNEGSKA (reference sequence). The CDR3: CRSGGNEQFF. In DNA, the CDR3 is TGCAGGAGCGGGGGGAATGAGCAGTTCTTC.

The CDR3 loop reads CASSLDYSRAEKLFF. The CDR3 nucleotides are TGTGCCAGCAGCTTAGATTATTCCAGGGCTGAAAAACTGTTTTTT. V gene TRBV7-2 combines with J gene TRBJ1-4; D might be TRBD1 (5 bases). This CDR3 is built from 15 residues. The V gene's germline CDR1 is SGHTA and CDR2 FQGNSA. V lost 1 base to trimming and J lost 7 bases, with 13 bases between them.